This TCR beta chain emerged from a study of blood T cell repertoires in COVID-19. V lost 0 bases, J lost 4 bases, and 4 bases stayed unmatched. Looked up from germline, CDR1 is SGHTA and CDR2 is FQGNSA. This CDR3 has 15 residues. The table came from immunoSEQ multiplex PCR; TCRdb's copy has only in-frame clones and leaves some out. The sample shows some 70,000 clones, more than 65% of them seen only once. The material sequenced was peripheral blood. This chain uses TRBV7-2 with TRBJ2-5, with 8 positions matching TRBD2. The clonotype originates from a woman between 45 and 60 years old with acute or convalescent COVID-19. Here the CDR3 reads CASSLARGAGETQYF. CDR3 nucleotide sequence: TGTGCCAGCAGCTTAGCGCGGGGGGCAGGAGAGACCCAGTACTTC.